This T cell receptor (beta chain) comes out of a study of T cell therapy after organ transplantation. Study-level findings and limits: Few nonresponder expansions may reflect low coverage from poor CD8+ yield.

Using immunoSEQ multiplex PCR, the repertoire was profiled, and TCRdb retains in-frame clones only, with some absent. Of 45,000 to 60,000 clones listed, 94% were seen once; the top ten hold 3% to 3.5%. A remark on this clone: Its antigen is undetermined.

The germline V gene has CDR1 MNHEY and CDR2 SVGAGI. This CDR3 has 15 amino acids. The junction had 6 bases not matched to a gene; V was cut back by 6 bases and J by 0 bases. Source: CD8+ T cells from blood, taken before autologous CMV-specific T cell therapy. The TCR comes from a human patient who had received a solid organ transplant and had CMV disease. The V gene is TRBV6-5, the J gene TRBJ2-7; 9 nucleotides match TRBD1. The CDR3 spells CASRPGQGSSYEQYF. CDR3 bases: TGTGCCAGCAGGCCCGGACAGGGGAGCTCCTACGAGCAGTACTTC.